What follows are 9 T cell receptor beta chains derived from one specimen sequenced in a study of shared clonotypes between healthy human individuals. Profiling relied on immunoSEQ multiplex PCR, and the TCRdb table lists in-frame clones only, not all of them. The data contain roughly 700,000 clones, about 74% of them seen just once; the ten biggest clones take up roughly 1.7%. The sample consisted of memory CD4+ T cells sorted from blood. As to subset: CD45RA-negative fraction. These receptors came from a woman in her twenties or thirties in good health.

This clone showed up many times. V is TRBV14 and J is TRBJ2-3; 7 bases align to TRBD2. Trimming took 4 bases from V and 2 from J; bases not matched to a gene: 3. Germline CDR1 SGHDN, CDR2 FVKESK. The CDR3 runs to 14 residues. The DNA for the CDR3 is TGTGCCAGCAGCCGTCTAGCGGTCACAGATACGCAGTATTTT. As protein: CASSRLAVTDTQYF.

This clone was counted a few times. This chain uses TRBV6-5 with TRBJ1-1, with D unresolved. Germline V gene data show CDR1 as MNHEY and CDR2 as SVGAGI. This CDR3 has 14 amino acids. V lost 6 bases to trimming and J lost 0 bases, with 11 bases between them. CDR3 in DNA: TGTGCCAGCAGCCGGGTTGGGATGAACACTGAAGCTTTCTTT. This encodes CASSRVGMNTEAFF.

Worth noting for this clone: Other DNA sequences from this sample encode an identical CDR3 as well. The CDR3 loop reads CASSPGQGGGNTIYF. DNA for the CDR3: TGCGCCAGCAGCCCGGGACAGGGAGGAGGAAACACCATATATTTT. This chain uses TRBV5-1 with TRBJ1-3, with TRBD1 matching 9 bases. J gave up 4 bases and V 4 bases, and 6 bases lay outside the gene matches. Germline CDR1 and CDR2: SGHRS and YFSETQ. This CDR3 region has 15 residues.

V is TRBV27 and J is TRBJ1-4; a weak D match, TRBD1 (5 bases). CDR3 length equals 15 residues. CDR1 and CDR2 from the germline V gene are MNHEY and SMNVEV (reference sequence). V lost 5 bases, J lost 6 bases, and 16 bases lay in between. The CDR3 DNA reads as TGTGCCAGCAGTCCCGGGACTTCGTGGGATGAAAAACTGTTTTTT. Protein: CASSPGTSWDEKLFF.

This clone was picked up a small number of times. The rearrangement joins TRBV5-1 to TRBJ2-5; a weak D match, TRBD1 (6 bases). V lost 2 bases and J lost 2, with 10 bases in between. Germline CDR1 is SGHRS and CDR2 is YFSETQ. There are 14 residues in the CDR3. The CDR3 nucleotides read TGCGCCAGCAGCTTCTCAGGACAGCAAGAGACCCAGTACTTC. It encodes CASSFSGQQETQYF. Combining the CDR3 with reference TRBV5-1 and TRBJ2-5 gives the whole variable domain KAGVTQTPRYLIKTRGQQVTLSCSPISGHRSVSWYQQTPGQGLQFLFEYFSETQRNKGNFPGRFSGRQFSNSRSEMNVSTLELGDSALYLCASSFSGQQETQYFGPGTRLLVL.

This clone has just a few counts. The chain uses TRBV2 and TRBJ1-2; no clear D gene. The CDR3 is 13 amino acids. Germline CDR1 and CDR2: SNHLY and FYNNEI. V shed 8 bases and J shed 4 bases, with 14 bases lying between them. CDR3 coding DNA: TGTGCCAGCGGCAGCCAGACGACCTATGGCTACACCTTC. This codes for CASGSQTTYGYTF.

This clone was seen many times. The chain links TRBV19 to TRBJ2-2; no reliable D call. Germline CDR1 is LNHDA and CDR2 is SQIVND (reference sequence). Trimming pared 6 bases from V and 2 bases from J, leaving 19 bases between. The CDR3 spans 17 residues. In DNA form, the CDR3 reads TGTGCCAGTAGAAGCTTCCGGGCCTCCTTAAACACCGGGGAGCTGTTTTTT. This gives the protein CASRSFRASLNTGELFF.

V gene TRBV9 combines with J gene TRBJ2-1; tentatively, D is TRBD1 or TRBD2 (5 bases each). Trimming stripped 3 bases from V and 10 bases from J, with 20 bases between. The CDR3 length is 15 residues. Germline-derived CDR1 and CDR2 are SGDLS and YYNGEE. The CDR3 sequence is CASSDPWEIQGEQFF. As DNA, the CDR3 is TGTGCCAGCAGCGACCCTTGGGAGATTCAGGGCGAGCAGTTCTTC.

This clone is a singleton in its sample. V and J are TRBV11-2 and TRBJ1-3; D is perhaps TRBD1 (5 bases). This CDR3 is built from 16 residues. Looked up from germline, CDR1 is SGHAT and CDR2 is FQNNGV. Trimming removed 5 bases from V and 0 bases from J, with 14 bases in between. The CDR3 spells CASSGRGADSGNTIYF. The CDR3 coding sequence is TGTGCCAGCAGCGGGCGTGGGGCAGACTCTGGAAACACCATATATTTT.